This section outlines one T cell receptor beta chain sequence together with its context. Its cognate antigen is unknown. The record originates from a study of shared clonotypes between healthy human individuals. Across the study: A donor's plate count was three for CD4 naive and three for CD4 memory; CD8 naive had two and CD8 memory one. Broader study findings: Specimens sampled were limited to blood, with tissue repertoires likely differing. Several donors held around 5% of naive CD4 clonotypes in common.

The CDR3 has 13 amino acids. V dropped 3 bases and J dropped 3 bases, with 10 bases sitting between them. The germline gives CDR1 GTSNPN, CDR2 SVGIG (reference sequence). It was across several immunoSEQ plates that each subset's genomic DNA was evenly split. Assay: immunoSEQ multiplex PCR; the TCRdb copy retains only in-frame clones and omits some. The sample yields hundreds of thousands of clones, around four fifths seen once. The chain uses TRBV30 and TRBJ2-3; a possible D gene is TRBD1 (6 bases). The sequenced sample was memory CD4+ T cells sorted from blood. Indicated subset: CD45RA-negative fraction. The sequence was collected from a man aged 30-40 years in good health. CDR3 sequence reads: CAWRLQGTDTQYF. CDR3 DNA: TGTGCCTGGAGACTACAGGGTACAGATACGCAGTATTTT.